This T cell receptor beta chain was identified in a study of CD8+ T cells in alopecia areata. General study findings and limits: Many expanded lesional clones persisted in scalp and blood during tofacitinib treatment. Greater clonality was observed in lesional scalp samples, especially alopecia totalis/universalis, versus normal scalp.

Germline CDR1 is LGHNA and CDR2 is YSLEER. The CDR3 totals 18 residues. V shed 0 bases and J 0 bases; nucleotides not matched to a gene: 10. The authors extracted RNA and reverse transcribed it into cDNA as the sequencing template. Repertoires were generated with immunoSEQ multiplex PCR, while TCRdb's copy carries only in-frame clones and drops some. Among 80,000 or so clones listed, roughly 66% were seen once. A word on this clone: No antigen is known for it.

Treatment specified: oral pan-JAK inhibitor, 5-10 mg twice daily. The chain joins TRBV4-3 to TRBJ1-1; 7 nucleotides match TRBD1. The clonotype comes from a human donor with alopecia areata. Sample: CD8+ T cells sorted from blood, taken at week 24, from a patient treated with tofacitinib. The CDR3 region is CASSQDPPLGGLNTEAFF. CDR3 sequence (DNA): TGCGCCAGCAGCCAAGATCCGCCTCTAGGGGGCTTGAACACTGAAGCTTTCTTT.